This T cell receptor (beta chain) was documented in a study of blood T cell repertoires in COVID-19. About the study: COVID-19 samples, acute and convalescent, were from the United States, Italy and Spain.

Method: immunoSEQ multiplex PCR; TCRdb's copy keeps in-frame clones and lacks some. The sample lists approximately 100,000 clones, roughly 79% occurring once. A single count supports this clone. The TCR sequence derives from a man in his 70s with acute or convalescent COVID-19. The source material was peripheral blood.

CDR3: CASTWGLAGDNGFF. Here the CDR3 DNA reads TGTGCCAGCACCTGGGGACTAGCGGGAGACAATGGGTTCTTC. The chain carries TRBV2 and TRBJ2-1; 14 bases are shared with TRBD2. Germline V gives CDR1 SNHLY, CDR2 FYNNEI. Germline trimming cut 7 bases from V and 15 bases from J; bases unmatched to any gene: 11. The CDR3 length is 14 residues.